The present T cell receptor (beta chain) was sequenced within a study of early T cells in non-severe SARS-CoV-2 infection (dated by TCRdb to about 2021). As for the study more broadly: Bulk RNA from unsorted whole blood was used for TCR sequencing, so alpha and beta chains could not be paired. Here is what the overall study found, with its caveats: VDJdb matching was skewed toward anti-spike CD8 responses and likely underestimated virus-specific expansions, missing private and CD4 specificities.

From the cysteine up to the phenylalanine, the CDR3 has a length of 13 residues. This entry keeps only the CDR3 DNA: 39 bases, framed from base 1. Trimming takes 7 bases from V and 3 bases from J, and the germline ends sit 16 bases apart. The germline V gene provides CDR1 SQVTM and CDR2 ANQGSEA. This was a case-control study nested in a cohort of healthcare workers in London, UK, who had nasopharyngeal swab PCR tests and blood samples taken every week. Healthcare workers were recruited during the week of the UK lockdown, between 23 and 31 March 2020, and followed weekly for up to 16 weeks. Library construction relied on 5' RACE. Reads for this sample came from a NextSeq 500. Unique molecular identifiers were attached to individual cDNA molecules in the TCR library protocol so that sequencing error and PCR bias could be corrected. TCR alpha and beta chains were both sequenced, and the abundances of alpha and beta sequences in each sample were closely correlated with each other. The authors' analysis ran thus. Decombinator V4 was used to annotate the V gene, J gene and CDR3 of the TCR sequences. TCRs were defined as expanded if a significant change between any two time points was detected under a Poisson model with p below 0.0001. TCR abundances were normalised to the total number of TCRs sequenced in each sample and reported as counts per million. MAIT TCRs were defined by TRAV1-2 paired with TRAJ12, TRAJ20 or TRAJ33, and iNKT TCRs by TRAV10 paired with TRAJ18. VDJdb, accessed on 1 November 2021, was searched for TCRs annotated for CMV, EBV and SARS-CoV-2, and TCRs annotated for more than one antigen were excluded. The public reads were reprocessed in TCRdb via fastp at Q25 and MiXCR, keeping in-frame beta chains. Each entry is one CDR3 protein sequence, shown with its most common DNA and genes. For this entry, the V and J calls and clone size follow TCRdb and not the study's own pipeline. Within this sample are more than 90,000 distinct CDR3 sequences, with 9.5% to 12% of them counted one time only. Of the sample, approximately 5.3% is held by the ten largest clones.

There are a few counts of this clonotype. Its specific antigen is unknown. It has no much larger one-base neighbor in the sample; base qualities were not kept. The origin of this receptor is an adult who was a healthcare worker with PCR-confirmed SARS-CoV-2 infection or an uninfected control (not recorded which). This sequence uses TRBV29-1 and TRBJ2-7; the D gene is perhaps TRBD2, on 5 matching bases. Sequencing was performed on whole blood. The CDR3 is CSAERPKGYEQYF. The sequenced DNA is TGCAGCGCCGAGCGGCCTAAAGGCTACGAGCAGTACTTC.